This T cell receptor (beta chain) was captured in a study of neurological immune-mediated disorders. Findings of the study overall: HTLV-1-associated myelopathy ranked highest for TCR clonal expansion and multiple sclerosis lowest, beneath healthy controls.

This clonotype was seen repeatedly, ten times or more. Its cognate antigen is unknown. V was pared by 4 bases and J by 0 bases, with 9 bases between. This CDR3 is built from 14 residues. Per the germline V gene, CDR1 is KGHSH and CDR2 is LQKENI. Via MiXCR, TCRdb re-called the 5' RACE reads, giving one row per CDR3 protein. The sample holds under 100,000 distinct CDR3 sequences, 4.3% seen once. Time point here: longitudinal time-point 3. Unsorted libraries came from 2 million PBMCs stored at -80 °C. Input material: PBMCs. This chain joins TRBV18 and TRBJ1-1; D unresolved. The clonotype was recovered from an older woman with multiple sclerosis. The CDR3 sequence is CASSRGRLNTEAFF. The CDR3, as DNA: TGTGCCAGCTCACGTGGGAGATTGAACACTGAAGCTTTCTTT.